The present entry profiles one T cell receptor beta chain with its context. Its antigen is unknown. These data are taken from a study of T cell responses to AZD1222 COVID-19 vaccine. Overall study results and limits: Sampling captured repertoires only after the peak T cell response. Reportedly, close to half of spike-specific TCRs are directed against unmutated variant regions. Across the whole spike, CD4 TCRs peaked at regions 160-218 and 743-854. AZD1222 recipients seropositive at baseline numbered only 5 or 6.

V lost 3 bases and J lost 0, with 9 bases in between. CDR3 length equals 15 residues. CDR1 KGHSH and CDR2 LQKENI come from the germline V gene. This table comes from immunoSEQ multiplex PCR, and its TCRdb copy is limited to in-frame clones, with some not included. The data hold around 140,000 clones, with approximately 92% observed a single time. This specimen was peripheral blood, taken on day 0 of AZD1222 vaccination. This rearrangement joins TRBV18 to TRBJ2-1; D unclear. The TCR comes from an adult in good health. Written as DNA, the CDR3 is TGTGCCAGCTCACCTCGATGGAGCTCCTACAATGAGCAGTTCTTC. The encoded protein is CASSPRWSSYNEQFF.